Below are 20 T cell receptor beta chains sequenced from a single sample in a study of T cells expressing NK-cell markers. Reanalyzing the 5' RACE reads, TCRdb keeps one entry per CDR3 protein, without DNA. This sample's table reports approximately 550,000 distinct CDR3 sequences. The sequenced material came from blood T cells: a sorted CD56 or NKG2C T cell subset, CD4+ or CD8+ T cells, or bulk PBMC T cells (not recorded which). Source of these receptors: a man between 18 and 35 years old in good health.

This chain uses TRBV5-1 with TRBJ2-2; the TCRdb D gene call, TRBD1, has no DNA to confirm it. CDR1 SGHRS and CDR2 YFSETQ come from the germline V gene. CDR3 length equals 14 residues. CDR3 sequence: CASSVPRDTGELFF.

The chain joins TRBV3-1 to TRBJ2-3; TCRdb selects TRBD2, and the lack of DNA leaves this call unchecked. The CDR3 length is 14 residues. From germline, CDR1 is LGHDT and CDR2 YNNKEL (reference sequence). This CDR3 reads CASSRAGDPDTQYF.

This CDR3 is CASSLSRDSLRGTGELFF. V and J are TRBV5-1 and TRBJ2-2; the D call of TRBD1 rests on TCRdb alone, since no DNA is present to check it. Germline values: CDR1 SGHRS, CDR2 YFSETQ. CDR3 length: 18 amino acids.

The J gene is TRBJ2-1, the V gene TRBV5-1; absent DNA, TCRdb's TRBD2 call cannot be checked. CDR3 length: 15 residues. CDR1 is SGHRS, CDR2 YFSETQ, per germline. CDR3 in amino acids: CASSPTNKEVNEQFF.

V is TRBV12-3 or TRBV12-4 and J is TRBJ2-3; TCRdb's assignment of TRBD2 cannot be checked, as there is no DNA. This CDR3 spans 16 amino acids. CDR3 residues: CASRGGTFLSTDTQYF.

The J gene is TRBJ2-1, the V gene TRBV4-3; TCRdb outputs TRBD1, but without DNA this stays unchecked. The CDR3 runs 17 residues. Germline values: CDR1 LGHNA, CDR2 YSLEER. The CDR3 here is CASSQNRDTSSYNEQFF.

The chain has TRBV12-3 or TRBV12-4 and TRBJ1-2; TCRdb gives TRBD1 as the D gene, but with no DNA this cannot be confirmed. The CDR3 spans 15 residues. This CDR3 is CASSTGQGRGYGYTF.

The chain has TRBV30 and TRBJ1-1. The CDR3 runs to 15 residues. Looked up from germline, CDR1 is GTSNPN and CDR2 is SVGIG (reference sequence). The chain's CDR3 is CAWQGRGDVKDEAFF.

The V call is TRBV20-1, the J call TRBJ1-1; TCRdb designates TRBD1, a call that cannot be tested without DNA. Germline V gene sequence: CDR1 DFQATT, CDR2 SNEGSKA (reference sequence). The CDR3 has 14 amino acids. CDR3 amino acids: CSAKIQGGYTEAFF.

The chain recombines TRBV7-9 with TRBJ2-6. CDR1 SEHNR and CDR2 FQNEAQ come from the germline V gene (reference sequence). The CDR3 totals 16 residues. The CDR3 sequence is CASSLAGPAGANVLTF.

The chain combines TRBV12-3 or TRBV12-4 with TRBJ2-5; lacking DNA, the TRBD1 call made by TCRdb goes unchecked. The CDR3 loop spans 16 amino acids. Here the CDR3 reads CASSPSRTGASETQYF.

The CDR3 loop reads CASVRSKPHNEQFF. The chain is built from TRBV25-1 and TRBJ2-1. The CDR3 is 14 residues long. The germline V gene has CDR1 MGHDK and CDR2 SYGVNS.

The chain joins TRBV11-1 to TRBJ2-3; TCRdb proposes TRBD2, but this gene call is untestable without DNA. The CDR3 length is 20 residues. Germline V gene lookup returns CDR1 SGHAT and CDR2 FQDESV (reference sequence). The chain's CDR3 is CASSSRLAGDLFRGTDTQYF.

V usage is TRBV21-1 and J usage is TRBJ2-2; TCRdb's assignment of TRBD1 cannot be checked, as there is no DNA. TRBV21-1 has pseudogene status. The CDR3 has 12 residues. The CDR3 loop reads CATPPGHGELFF.

The V and J genes are TRBV12-3 or TRBV12-4 and TRBJ2-2. The CDR3 is 15 residues long. This CDR3 reads CASSFRRGNTGELFF.

CDR3: CASNLNPTSLRTDTQYF. The chain uses TRBV27 and TRBJ2-3; TCRdb returns TRBD2, unconfirmable since there is no DNA. The CDR3 is 17 residues long. Germline V CDR1 and CDR2: MNHEY, SMNVEV (reference sequence).

The chain links TRBV12-3 or TRBV12-4 to TRBJ1-6. This CDR3 is built from 13 residues. CDR3 in amino acids: CASSLALGSPLHF.

V gene TRBV6-2 or TRBV6-3 combines with J gene TRBJ2-5; TCRdb's D call, TRBD2, is unchecked because there is no DNA. This CDR3 spans 15 amino acids. Germline CDR1 and CDR2: MNHEY and SVGEGT. The CDR3 sequence is CASSDRGIARETQYF.

The rearrangement uses TRBV5-1 and TRBJ2-1; the TCRdb D gene call, TRBD1, has no DNA to confirm it. Germline lookup yields CDR1 SGHRS and CDR2 YFSETQ. The CDR3 runs to 14 residues. This CDR3 is CASSLALSLDEQFF. Combining the CDR3 with reference TRBV5-1 and TRBJ2-1 gives the whole variable domain KAGVTQTPRYLIKTRGQQVTLSCSPISGHRSVSWYQQTPGQGLQFLFEYFSETQRNKGNFPGRFSGRQFSNSRSEMNVSTLELGDSALYLCASSLALSLDEQFFGPGTRLTVL.

V usage is TRBV18 and J usage is TRBJ1-3; checking the TCRdb D call of TRBD1 is not possible without DNA. Per the germline V gene, CDR1 is KGHSH and CDR2 is LQKENI. The CDR3 contains 13 residues. The CDR3: CATKQVSGNTIYF.